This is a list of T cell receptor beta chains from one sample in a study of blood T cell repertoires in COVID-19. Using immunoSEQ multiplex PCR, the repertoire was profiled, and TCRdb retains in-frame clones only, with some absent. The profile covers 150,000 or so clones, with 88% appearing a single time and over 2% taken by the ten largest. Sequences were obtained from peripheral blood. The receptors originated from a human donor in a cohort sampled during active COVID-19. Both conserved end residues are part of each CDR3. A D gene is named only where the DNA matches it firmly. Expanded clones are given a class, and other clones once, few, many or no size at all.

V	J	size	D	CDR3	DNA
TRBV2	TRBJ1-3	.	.	CASFTGVAGNTIYF	TGTGCCAGCTTTACGGGAGTGGCTGGAAACACCATATATTTT
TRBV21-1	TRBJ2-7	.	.	CARGEGDYNYEQYF	TGTGCCAGGGGCGAAGGGGACTACAACTACGAGCAGTACTTC
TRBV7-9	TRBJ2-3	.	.	CAGAGTFYTDTQYF	TGTGCCGGCGCCGGGACATTTTACACAGATACGCAGTATTTT
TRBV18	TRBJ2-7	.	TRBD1	CASSPRPTSGTGRNEQYF	TGTGCCAGCTCACCCAGGCCCACTTCCGGGACAGGGAGGAACGAGCAGTACTTC
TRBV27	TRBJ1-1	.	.	CASSLLQGSEAFF	TGTGCCAGCAGTTTACTCCAGGGTAGTGAAGCTTTCTTT
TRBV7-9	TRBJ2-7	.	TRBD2	CASSEASGRLYEQYF	TGTGCCAGCAGCGAGGCTAGCGGGAGGCTCTACGAGCAGTACTTC
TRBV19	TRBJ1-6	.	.	CASSTSGYNSPLHF	TGTGCCAGTAGTACTTCAGGCTATAATTCACCCCTCCACTTT
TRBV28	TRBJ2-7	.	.	CASRPPDRYYEQYF	TGTGCCAGCAGGCCTCCGGACAGATACTACGAGCAGTACTTC
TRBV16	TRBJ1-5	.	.	CASSQGGVSNQPQHF	TGTGCCAGCAGCCAAGGAGGAGTTAGCAATCAGCCCCAGCATTTT
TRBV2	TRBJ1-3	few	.	CASTKRQDGNTIYF	TGTGCCAGCACTAAACGACAGGACGGAAACACCATATATTTT
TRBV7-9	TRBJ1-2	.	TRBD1	CASSRQGADYGYTF	TGTGCCAGCAGCCGACAGGGGGCTGACTATGGCTACACCTTC
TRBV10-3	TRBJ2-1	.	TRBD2	CAISLTSGRAFDNEQFF	TGTGCCATCAGTCTCACAAGCGGGAGGGCCTTTGACAATGAGCAGTTCTTC
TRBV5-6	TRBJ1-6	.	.	CASSISGRLGSPLHF	TGTGCCAGCAGCATCTCCGGGAGACTGGGTTCACCCCTCCACTTT
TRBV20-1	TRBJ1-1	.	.	CSAREDTEAFF	TGCAGTGCTAGGGAGGACACTGAAGCTTTCTTT
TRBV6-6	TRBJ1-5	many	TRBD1	CASSSILTGEGQPQHF	TGTGCCAGCAGTTCGATTCTGACAGGGGAGGGTCAGCCCCAGCATTTT
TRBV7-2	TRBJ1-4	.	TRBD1	CASRRGQTNEKLFF	TGTGCCAGCAGAAGGGGGCAGACTAATGAAAAACTGTTTTTT
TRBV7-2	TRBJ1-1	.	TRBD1	CASSRPTGQGRAAFF	TGTGCCAGCAGCCGTCCTACGGGACAGGGGCGTGCAGCTTTCTTT
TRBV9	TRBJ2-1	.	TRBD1	CASSGDRVGDEQFF	TGTGCCAGCAGCGGGGACAGGGTGGGTGATGAGCAGTTCTTC
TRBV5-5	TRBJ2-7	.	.	CASSEPDRYEQYF	TGTGCCAGCAGCGAGCCCGACAGGTACGAGCAGTACTTC
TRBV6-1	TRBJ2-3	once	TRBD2	CASSEPVGTSGRGDTQYF	TGTGCCAGCAGTGAACCCGTAGGGACTAGCGGGAGGGGAGATACGCAGTATTTT
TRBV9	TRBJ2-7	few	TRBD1	CASSVGTGVEQYF	TGTGCCAGCAGCGTCGGGACAGGGGTTGAGCAGTACTTC
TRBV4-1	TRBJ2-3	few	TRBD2	CASSQRGEDTQYF	TGCGCCAGCAGCCAGCGGGGGGAGGATACGCAGTATTTT
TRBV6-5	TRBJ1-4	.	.	CASSWGGNEKLFF	TGTGCCAGCTCCTGGGGGGGGAATGAAAAACTGTTTTTT
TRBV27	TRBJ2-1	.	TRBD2	CASSLSGTVNNEQFF	TGTGCCAGCAGTTTAAGCGGGACTGTGAACAATGAGCAGTTCTTC
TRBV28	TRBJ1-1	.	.	CASSFARHRVADTEAFF	TGTGCCAGCAGTTTCGCCCGGCACCGGGTAGCGGACACTGAAGCTTTCTTT
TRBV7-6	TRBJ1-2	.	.	CASSDPREQGRGYTF	TGTGCCAGCAGCGATCCTCGGGAGCAGGGCCGTGGCTACACCTTC
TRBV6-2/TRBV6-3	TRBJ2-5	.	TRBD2	CASSYLGGAGETQYF	TGTGCCAGCAGTTACCTCGGGGGGGCCGGAGAGACCCAGTACTTC
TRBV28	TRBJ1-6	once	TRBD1	CASSSQGTAISYNSPLHF	TGTGCCAGCAGTTCCCAAGGGACAGCGATCTCCTATAATTCACCCCTCCACTTT
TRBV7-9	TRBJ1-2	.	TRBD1	CASSTGGIGYGYTF	TGTGCCAGCAGCACAGGGGGGATCGGCTATGGCTACACCTTC
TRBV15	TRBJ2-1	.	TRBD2	CATKLAGEAHEQFF	TGTGCCACCAAACTAGCGGGAGAGGCGCATGAGCAGTTCTTC
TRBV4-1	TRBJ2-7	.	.	CASSHRQVSYEQYF	TGCGCCAGCAGCCACAGACAGGTCTCCTACGAGCAGTACTTC
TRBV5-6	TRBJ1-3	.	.	CASMLGFVFSGNTIYF	TGTGCCAGCATGCTGGGCTTTGTATTCTCTGGAAACACCATATATTTT
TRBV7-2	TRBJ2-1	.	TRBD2	CASSLASTSGMVYNEQFF	TGTGCCAGCAGCTTAGCGTCGACTAGCGGGATGGTCTACAATGAGCAGTTCTTC
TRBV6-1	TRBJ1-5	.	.	CASSDTPGWQPQHF	TGTGCCAGCAGTGACACTCCAGGGTGGCAGCCCCAGCATTTT
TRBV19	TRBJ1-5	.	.	CASSIVLRGQGGQPQHF	TGTGCCAGTAGTATAGTCCTTCGCGGCCAGGGCGGCCAGCCCCAGCATTTT
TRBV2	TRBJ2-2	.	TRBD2	CASSVVASGAITGELFF	TGTGCCAGCAGTGTGGTCGCTAGCGGGGCGATCACCGGGGAGCTGTTTTTT
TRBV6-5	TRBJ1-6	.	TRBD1	CASRGRDRGFSPLHF	TGTGCCAGCAGGGGCCGGGACAGGGGCTTTTCACCCCTCCACTTT
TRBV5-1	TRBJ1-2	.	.	CASSLDPAGPYGYTF	TGCGCCAGCAGCTTGGACCCGGCAGGGCCCTATGGCTACACCTTC
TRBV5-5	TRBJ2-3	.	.	CASSLMSGWDTQYF	TGTGCCAGCAGCTTGATGTCAGGATGGGATACGCAGTATTTT
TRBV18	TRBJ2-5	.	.	CASSPPGQQETQYF	TGTGCCAGCTCACCCCCAGGACAGCAAGAGACCCAGTACTTC